This T cell receptor (beta chain) is drawn from a study of blood T cell repertoires in COVID-19. Study in general: Whether acute or convalescent, the COVID-19 samples came from the United States, Italy and Spain. PBMCs, B-cell-depleted T cells, or T cells were the source of the cDNA or gDNA that made up the material.

Authors' data handling: Cell counts per sample came from amplifying reference gene primers. Profiling relied on immunoSEQ multiplex PCR, and the TCRdb table lists in-frame clones only, not all of them. Clone size and the V and J calls come from that table; the DNA yielded D and trimming. The sample gives a few hundred thousand clones, roughly 86% of which show up once; approximately 1% is in the top ten. Which cohort a participant joined came from the clinical history participants gave. This CDR3 is 14 amino acids long. CDR1 is KGHSH and CDR2 is LQKENI in the germline V gene. V was pared by 1 base and J by 4 bases, with 10 bases between.

The sequenced sample consisted of PBMCs or T cells enriched from blood (not recorded which). The sequence came from a woman in her twenties or thirties who had been exposed to COVID-19. The V call is TRBV18, the J call TRBJ1-2; D unclear. Written as DNA, the CDR3 is TGTGCCAGCTCACCACGAGGTGGTGGCTATGGCTACACCTTC. Translation gives CASSPRGGGYGYTF.